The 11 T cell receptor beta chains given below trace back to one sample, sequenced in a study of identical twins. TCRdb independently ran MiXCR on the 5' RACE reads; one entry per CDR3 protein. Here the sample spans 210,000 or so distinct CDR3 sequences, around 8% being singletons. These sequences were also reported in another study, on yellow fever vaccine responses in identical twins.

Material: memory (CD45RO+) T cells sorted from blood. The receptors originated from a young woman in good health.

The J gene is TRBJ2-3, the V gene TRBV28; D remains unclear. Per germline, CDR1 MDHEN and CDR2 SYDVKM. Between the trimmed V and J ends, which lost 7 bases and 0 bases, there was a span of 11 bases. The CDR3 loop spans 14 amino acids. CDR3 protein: CASITIDSTDTQYF. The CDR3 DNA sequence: TGTGCCAGCATCACGATAGATAGCACAGATACGCAGTATTTT.

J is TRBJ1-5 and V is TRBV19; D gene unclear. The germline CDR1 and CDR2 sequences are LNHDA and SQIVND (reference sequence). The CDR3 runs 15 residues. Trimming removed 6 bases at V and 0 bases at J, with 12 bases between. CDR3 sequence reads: CASRQFQNSNQPQHF. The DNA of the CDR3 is TGTGCCAGTAGACAATTCCAGAATAGCAATCAGCCCCAGCATTTT.

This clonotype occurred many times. The CDR3 here is CASSLGDSPNNEQFF. The CDR3 coding sequence is TGTGCCAGCAGCTTGGGGGACAGCCCTAACAATGAGCAGTTCTTC. This chain links TRBV5-8 with TRBJ2-1, with 7 bases that match TRBD1. V lost 0 bases, J lost 5 bases, and 5 bases stayed unmatched. Germline V gene sequence: CDR1 SGHTS, CDR2 YDEGEE. The CDR3 totals 15 residues.

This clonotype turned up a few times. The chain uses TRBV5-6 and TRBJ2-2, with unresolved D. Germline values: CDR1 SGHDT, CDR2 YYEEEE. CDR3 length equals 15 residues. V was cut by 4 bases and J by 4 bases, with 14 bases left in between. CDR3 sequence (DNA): TGTGCCAGCAGCCCTCGAGGCGCTTCCACCGGGGAGCTGTTTTTT. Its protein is CASSPRGASTGELFF.

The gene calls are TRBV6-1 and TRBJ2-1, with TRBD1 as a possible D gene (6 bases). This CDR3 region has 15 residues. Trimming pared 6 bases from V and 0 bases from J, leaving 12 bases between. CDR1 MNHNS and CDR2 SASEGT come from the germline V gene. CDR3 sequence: CASRSLDSSYNEQFF. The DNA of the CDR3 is TGTGCCAGCAGATCACTGGACAGCTCCTACAATGAGCAGTTCTTC.

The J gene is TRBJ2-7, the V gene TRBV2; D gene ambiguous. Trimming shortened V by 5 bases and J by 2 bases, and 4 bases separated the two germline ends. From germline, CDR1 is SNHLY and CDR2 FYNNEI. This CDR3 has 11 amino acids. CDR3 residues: CASSPTYEQYF. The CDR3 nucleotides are TGTGCCAGCAGTCCAACCTACGAGCAGTACTTC.

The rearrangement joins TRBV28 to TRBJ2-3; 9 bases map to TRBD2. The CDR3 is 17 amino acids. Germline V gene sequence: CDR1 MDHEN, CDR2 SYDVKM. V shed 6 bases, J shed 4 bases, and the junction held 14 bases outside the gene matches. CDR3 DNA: TGTGCCAGCAGGAGCCCTCCCAGCGGGGGGATGTCAGATACGCAGTATTTT. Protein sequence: CASRSPPSGGMSDTQYF.

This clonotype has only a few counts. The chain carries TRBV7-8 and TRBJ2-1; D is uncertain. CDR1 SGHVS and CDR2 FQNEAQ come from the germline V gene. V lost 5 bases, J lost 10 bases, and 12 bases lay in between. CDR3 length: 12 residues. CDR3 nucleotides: TGTGCCAGCAGCCTGACTCCTACCGAGCAGTTCTTC. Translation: CASSLTPTEQFF.

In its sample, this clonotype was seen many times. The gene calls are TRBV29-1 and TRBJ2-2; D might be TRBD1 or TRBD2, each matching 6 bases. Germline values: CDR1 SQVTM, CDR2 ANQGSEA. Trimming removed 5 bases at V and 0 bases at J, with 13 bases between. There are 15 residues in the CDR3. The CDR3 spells CSVRGTISNTGELFF. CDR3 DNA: TGCAGCGTTCGGGGGACAATCTCGAACACCGGGGAGCTGTTTTTT.

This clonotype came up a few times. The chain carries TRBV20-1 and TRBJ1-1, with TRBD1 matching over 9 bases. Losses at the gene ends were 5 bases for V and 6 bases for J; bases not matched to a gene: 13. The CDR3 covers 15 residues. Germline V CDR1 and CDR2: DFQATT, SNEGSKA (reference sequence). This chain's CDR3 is CSAPIWDRVKAEAFF. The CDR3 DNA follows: TGCAGTGCTCCTATTTGGGACAGGGTTAAGGCTGAAGCTTTCTTT.

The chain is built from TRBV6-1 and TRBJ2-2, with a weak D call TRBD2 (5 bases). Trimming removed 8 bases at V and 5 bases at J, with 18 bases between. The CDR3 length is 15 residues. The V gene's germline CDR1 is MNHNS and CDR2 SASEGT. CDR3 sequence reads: CASSRTDLRTGELFF. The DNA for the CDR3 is TGTGCCAGCTCAAGGACTGATTTAAGGACCGGGGAGCTGTTTTTT.